The 20 T cell receptor beta chains listed next were all sequenced from one sample in a study of blood T cells in healthy people across ages. Primers used in a second PCR of roughly 6 to 12 cycles were a sample-barcoded 5' primer and a J-beta primer mix. TCRdb re-called the 5' RACE reads through MiXCR, storing one row per CDR3 protein. The sample lists roughly 680,000 distinct CDR3 sequences, 40% to 65% occurring once. The sample was blood. Receptors were obtained from a woman older than 75 in good health.

This clonotype was seen a few times. The chain has TRBV5-1 and TRBJ2-5, with 13 bases that match TRBD2. After removal of 4 bases from V and 11 bases from J, the junction contained 11 bases not matched to a gene. The CDR3 sequence is 15 residues long. Germline values: CDR1 SGHRS, CDR2 YFSETQ. CDR3 sequence reads: CASSLTSGGAHEQYF. The CDR3 DNA follows: TGCGCCAGCAGCCTCACTAGCGGGGGGGCCCATGAGCAGTACTTC.

This clonotype was found many times. V usage is TRBV6-6 and J usage is TRBJ1-3; maybe TRBD1 (6 bases). CDR1 and CDR2 (germline): MNHNY, SVGAGI (reference sequence). The V and J ends lost 8 bases and 2 bases respectively, with 13 bases between them. The CDR3 consists of 14 residues. CDR3 nucleotide sequence: TGTGCCAGCTCCCCAGGGGTGCCTGGAAACACCATATATTTT. Residues: CASSPGVPGNTIYF.

This clonotype was picked up a small number of times. The CDR3 spells CASSLGRTGLNTGELFF. CDR3 in DNA: TGCGCCAGCAGCTTGGGACGGACAGGGCTGAACACCGGGGAGCTGTTTTTT. This chain connects TRBV5-1 to TRBJ2-2; 8 bases are a match to TRBD1. J lost 1 base, V lost 0 bases, and 5 bases had no gene match. From germline, CDR1 is SGHRS and CDR2 YFSETQ. There are 17 residues in the CDR3.

J is TRBJ1-2 and V is TRBV2; 8 bases line up with TRBD1. Trimming at V came to 7 bases and at J to 2 bases, leaving 6 bases not matched to a gene. This CDR3 is 14 amino acids long. Germline V lookup: CDR1 SNHLY, CDR2 FYNNEI. CDR3 nucleotide sequence: TGTGCCAGCAACTACAGGGGGGTAAACTATGGCTACACCTTC. It encodes CASNYRGVNYGYTF. Drawing the rest from reference TRBV2 and TRBJ1-2, the complete variable domain is EPEVTQTPSHQVTQMGQEVILRCVPISNHLYFYWYRQILGQKVEFLVSFYNNEISEKSEIFDDQFSVERPDGSNFTLKIRSTKLEDSAMYFCASNYRGVNYGYTFGSGTRLTVV.

This clonotype has more than one count but fewer than ten. The chain is built from TRBV5-1 and TRBJ2-3, with TRBD1 matching 10 bases. With V trimmed by 3 bases and J by 2 bases, 18 bases remained unmatched. This CDR3 is built from 20 residues. The V gene's germline CDR1 is SGHRS and CDR2 YFSETQ. The CDR3 DNA is TGCGCCAGCAGCTATAGGGACAGGGGCTTCGGGAGAACGGACACAGATACGCAGTATTTT. This sequence encodes CASSYRDRGFGRTDTDTQYF. Using reference TRBV5-1 and TRBJ2-3 for the parts outside the CDR3, the full variable domain is KAGVTQTPRYLIKTRGQQVTLSCSPISGHRSVSWYQQTPGQGLQFLFEYFSETQRNKGNFPGRFSGRQFSNSRSEMNVSTLELGDSALYLCASSYRDRGFGRTDTDTQYFGPGTRLTVL.

Worth noting for this clonotype: Because the CDR3 is missing its conserved closing phenylalanine or tryptophan, this is likely a read error. No DNA is shown, since the ends of the CDR3 on it are uncertain; the CDR3 is the one TCRdb lists. The chain carries TRBV12-3 or TRBV12-4 and TRBJ2-3. The CDR3 numbers 14 amino acids, ends counted. This CDR3 is CASSLEAITDTQYS.

The rearrangement links TRBV10-1 to TRBJ2-7; 9 bases are a match to TRBD2. The trim removed 0 bases at V and 7 bases at J, leaving 13 bases unmatched. Germline V gene data show CDR1 as WNHNN and CDR2 as SYGVQD (reference sequence). The CDR3 runs 17 residues. The CDR3 protein is CASSESKGTSGRSEQYF. In DNA form, the CDR3 reads TGCGCCAGCAGTGAGTCGAAGGGTACTAGCGGGCGTTCTGAGCAGTACTTC.

This clonotype was seen repeatedly, ten times or more. This rearrangement joins TRBV10-3 to TRBJ2-1, with 7 nucleotides matching TRBD1. The CDR3 has 14 residues. Unmatched junction bases numbered 9, after V lost 9 bases and J lost 4 bases. Germline values: CDR1 ENHRY, CDR2 SYGVKD. The CDR3 DNA reads as TGTGCCATGCTTTCGGGACAGTTATACAATGAGCAGTTCTTC. As protein: CAMLSGQLYNEQFF.

This clonotype has a count of ten or more. The rearrangement links TRBV10-3 to TRBJ2-5, with TRBD1 identical over 8 bases. CDR3 length: 15 residues. V lost 8 bases to trimming and J lost 3 bases; unmatched junction nucleotides: 11. CDR1 and CDR2 from the germline V gene are ENHRY and SYGVKD. CDR3 in amino acids: CAIGVYQGAEETQYF. CDR3 coding DNA: TGTGCCATCGGAGTATACCAGGGGGCTGAAGAGACCCAGTACTTC.

A note on this clonotype: This sequence may be a read error, since a much larger clone differs from it by one base. V usage is TRBV9 and J usage is TRBJ2-5; TRBD2 aligns across 7 bases. The junction had 10 bases not matched to a gene; V was cut back by 3 bases and J by 5 bases. This CDR3 is built from 15 residues. From germline, CDR1 is SGDLS and CDR2 YYNGEE. The DNA of the CDR3 is TGTGCCAGCAGCGGGGAGGGAGGCCGCTATGAGACCCAGTACTTC. Translation gives CASSGEGGRYETQYF.

A note on this clonotype: A read error may be the cause here, since a much bigger clone is one base away. This chain links TRBV4-1 with TRBJ2-7, with no clear D. Germline loops: CDR1 MGHRA, CDR2 YSYEKL. The CDR3 covers 15 residues. Here the CDR3 DNA reads TGCGCCAACAGCCAAGCAGGCCAGGTTACCTACGAGCAGTACTTC. Protein product: CANSQAGQVTYEQYF.

CDR3 region: CSVELGAAHEQYF. The CDR3 region has the DNA TGCAGCGTTGAGCTGGGCGCGGCCCACGAGCAGTACTTC. V usage is TRBV29-1 and J usage is TRBJ2-7, with D uncertain. This CDR3 is 13 amino acids long. Germline CDR1 SQVTM, CDR2 ANQGSEA. Deletions cut 3 bases from V and 5 bases from J, with 14 bases between.

This clonotype appeared many times. The J gene is TRBJ1-4, the V gene TRBV20-1; no reliable D call. Trimming cost V 3 bases and J 0 bases, with 2 bases left between them. CDR1 DFQATT and CDR2 SNEGSKA come from the germline V gene (reference sequence). The CDR3 spans 12 residues. CDR3 coding DNA: TGCAGTGCTAGCGCAACTAATGAAAAACTGTTTTTT. It yields the protein CSASATNEKLFF.

The chain uses TRBV27 and TRBJ2-1; D is undetermined. Germline CDR1 MNHEY, CDR2 SMNVEV (reference sequence). The CDR3 length is 14 residues. V lost 6 bases and J lost 9, with 18 bases in between. The CDR3 DNA follows: TGTGCCAGCAGCCCCGCGTCAGATGCTGGTGAGCAGTTCTTC. Protein product: CASSPASDAGEQFF.

This clonotype was seen a single time. The chain couples TRBV7-2 to TRBJ2-4; D is possibly TRBD1 or TRBD2 (5 bases each). Matching the DNA end better, TRBJ2-7 makes the J call doubtful. The length of the CDR3 is 13 residues. From germline, CDR1 is SGHTA and CDR2 FQGNSA. The CDR3 protein is CASKRDVTYEQYF. CDR3 bases: TGTGCCAGCAAACGGGACGTGACCTACGAGCAGTACTTC.

The chain carries TRBV7-2 and TRBJ2-1, with D possibly called TRBD1 or TRBD2 (5 bases each). CDR1 and CDR2 (germline): SGHTA, FQGNSA. CDR3 length equals 18 residues. Trimming removed 3 bases from V and 3 bases from J, with 21 bases in between. The CDR3 bases are TGTGCCAGCAGCTTCCCCCCGGGTGTGGGGGAGTTCTACAATGAGCAGTTCTTC. This translates into CASSFPPGVGEFYNEQFF.

The rearrangement links TRBV11-2 to TRBJ2-5; maybe TRBD2 (5 bases). V was clipped by 5 bases and J by 4 bases, with 8 bases between them. Looked up from germline, CDR1 is SGHAT and CDR2 is FQNNGV. This CDR3 contains 12 residues. The CDR3 region has the DNA TGTGCCAGCAGCCCAGAGGGAGAGACCCAGTACTTC. Translation gives CASSPEGETQYF.

Written as DNA, the CDR3 is TGTGCCAGCAGGTTGGCTATAGAGACCCAGTACTTC. This encodes CASRLAIETQYF. The chain has TRBV27 and TRBJ2-5; D unclear. Deletions cut 6 bases from V and 4 bases from J, with 9 bases between. The CDR3 sequence is 12 residues long. Germline loops: CDR1 MNHEY, CDR2 SMNVEV (reference sequence).

V usage is TRBV2 and J usage is TRBJ1-1, with D perhaps TRBD1 (6 bases). Germline CDR1 SNHLY, CDR2 FYNNEI. CDR3 length: 11 amino acids. Trimming took off 7 bases at V and 7 bases at J, with 10 bases between the two ends. The CDR3 nucleotides read TGTGCCAGCAAGGGGGGACGTGAAGCTTTCTTT. This gives the protein CASKGGREAFF.

In this sample, this clonotype turned up many times. The J gene is TRBJ2-5, the V gene TRBV24-1, with 14 nucleotides matching TRBD2. Germline-derived CDR1 and CDR2 are KGHDR and SFDVKD. V lost 0 bases to trimming and J lost 4 bases; unmatched junction nucleotides: 6. The CDR3 runs 18 residues. The CDR3 DNA reads TGTGCCACCAGTGATTTGCGGGGACTAGCGGGAGAGCGAGAGACCCAGTACTTC. Protein: CATSDLRGLAGERETQYF.